A selection of T cell receptor beta chains follows, all from one sample in a study of CD8+CD57+ T cells in acquired aplastic anemia. TCRdb independently ran MiXCR on the reads; one entry per CDR3 protein. The sample has some 170,000 distinct CDR3 sequences; roughly 48% are singletons. The specimen sequenced was sorted CD4+, CD8+, or CD8+CD57+ T cells (not recorded which) from PBMCs. The receptors derive from a human donor with aplastic anemia. Each CDR3 is given with its conserved first and last residue. Each record gives: V gene, CDR3 length, D gene, J gene, clone size, CDR3 protein, CDR3 DNA. The D gene is left open where the match is weak. Clone size is shown for a subset of rows, as once, few, many or a class of expanded clone.

TRBV20-1	15	TRBD2	TRBJ2-7	-	CSAREAGLVSYEQYF	TGCAGTGCTAGGGAGGCCGGACTAGTCTCCTACGAGCAGTACTTC
TRBV11-1	17	-	TRBJ2-3	many	CASSLAVGTASTDTQYF	TGTGCCAGCAGCTTAGCCGTTGGGACTGCTAGCACAGATACGCAGTATTTT
TRBV15	17	-	TRBJ1-5	many	CATSRDRSAYSNQPQHF	TGTGCCACCAGCAGAGATCGATCGGCTTATAGCAATCAGCCCCAGCATTTT
TRBV2	13	-	TRBJ1-5	-	CASNRDGNQPQHF	TGTGCCAGCAATCGGGACGGTAATCAGCCCCAGCATTTT
TRBV2	13	-	TRBJ2-7	-	CASSVRSNYEQYF	TGTGCCAGCAGTGTGAGGTCGAACTACGAGCAGTACTTC
TRBV7-9	14	-	TRBJ2-7	-	CASSLQFGLDEQYF	TGTGCCAGCAGCTTACAGTTCGGGCTCGACGAGCAGTACTTC
TRBV7-2	14	-	TRBJ1-2	-	CASSLALGGGGYTF	TGTGCCAGCAGCTTAGCGCTCGGGGGAGGTGGCTACACCTTC
TRBV10-3	17	TRBD2	TRBJ2-1	-	CAISESLGLAGSNEQFF	TGTGCCATCAGTGAGTCGTTGGGACTAGCGGGATCAAATGAGCAGTTCTTC
TRBV6-5	16	TRBD2	TRBJ2-5	-	CASSYPTSGGQETQYF	TGTGCCAGCAGTTACCCGACTAGCGGGGGGCAAGAGACCCAGTACTTC
TRBV7-6	16	TRBD2	TRBJ2-1	once	CASSFGLAGGPIEQLF	TGTGCCAGCAGTTTCGGGCTAGCGGGGGGGCCGATTGAGCAGCTCTTC
TRBV10-1	14	TRBD1	TRBJ2-6	-	CASTPGQGANVLTF	TGCGCCAGTACGCCGGGACAGGGGGCCAACGTCCTGACTTTC
TRBV10-3	14	TRBD1	TRBJ1-6	-	CAISESGQGANLHF	TGTGCCATCAGTGAGTCGGGACAGGGGGCTAACCTCCACTTT
TRBV25-1	14	-	TRBJ2-1	many	CASSEWAPYNEQFF	TGTGCCAGCAGTGAATGGGCACCCTACAATGAGCAGTTCTTC
TRBV28	13	-	TRBJ1-2	-	CASRGDRGYGYTF	TGTGCCAGTAGGGGGGACCGGGGCTATGGCTACACCTTC
TRBV7-2	13	-	TRBJ1-6	-	CASSLAQEATLHF	TGTGCCAGCAGCTTAGCGCAGGAAGCCACCCTCCACTTT
TRBV19	15	TRBD1	TRBJ1-2	many	CASSPWGTDYYGYTF	TGTGCCAGTAGTCCCTGGGGGACAGATTACTATGGCTACACCTTC
TRBV5-4	12	TRBD1	TRBJ1-1	many	CAGQGMNTEAFF	TGTGCCGGACAGGGGATGAACACTGAAGCTTTCTTT
TRBV19	14	-	TRBJ1-5	-	CASSMTGGNQPQHF	TGTGCCAGTAGCATGACGGGGGGCAATCAGCCCCAGCATTTT
TRBV10-1	13	-	TRBJ1-6	many	CASSEIEDSPLHF	TGCGCCAGCAGTGAGATCGAGGATTCACCCCTCCACTTT
TRBV18	14	TRBD1	TRBJ1-6	many	CASSRDRGNSPLHF	TGTGCCAGCTCACGGGACAGGGGGAATTCACCCCTCCACTTT
TRBV20-1	14	TRBD1	TRBJ1-5	-	CSAGTGQGNQPQHF	TGCAGTGCTGGAACGGGACAGGGCAATCAGCCCCAGCATTTT
TRBV7-3	10	-	TRBJ1-2	few	CASSFSGYTF	TGTGCCAGCAGCTTTTCTGGCTACACCTTC
TRBV15	15	TRBD1	TRBJ2-7	-	CATSREIPGTAEQYF	TGTGCCACCAGCAGGGAGATCCCGGGGACAGCCGAGCAGTACTTC